The rows below give T cell receptor beta chains drawn from one sample of a study of CD8+ T cells in alopecia areata. Only in-frame clones appear in the TCRdb table, and some are missing; sequencing was by immunoSEQ multiplex PCR. Here the sample spans roughly 250,000 clones, around two thirds being singletons. Sequenced material: CD4+ T cells sorted from blood, taken at week 0. The receptor set was obtained from a human donor with alopecia areata. Both conserved end residues are part of each CDR3. Each record gives: J gene, V gene, clone size, CDR3 protein. Clone sizes are given selectively: once, few, many, or a class where the clone is expanded.

J gene: TRBJ1-2
V gene: TRBV27
clone size: NA
CDR3 protein: CASSPYPTIGNYGYTF

J gene: TRBJ1-6
V gene: TRBV7-2
clone size: NA
CDR3 protein: CASSRDRSPLHF

J gene: TRBJ2-5
V gene: TRBV25-1
clone size: NA
CDR3 protein: CASSEYSGREETQYF

J gene: TRBJ2-7
V gene: TRBV29-1
clone size: NA
CDR3 protein: CSVPRRPGAYEQYF

J gene: TRBJ1-1
V gene: TRBV9
clone size: NA
CDR3 protein: CASSVGDRGRTMNTEAFF

J gene: TRBJ1-1
V gene: TRBV4-3
clone size: NA
CDR3 protein: CASSPDRGNTEAFF

J gene: TRBJ2-5
V gene: TRBV6-5
clone size: NA
CDR3 protein: CASSYRGNQETQYF

J gene: TRBJ1-5
V gene: TRBV30
clone size: few
CDR3 protein: CAWSVGREQPQHF

J gene: TRBJ1-1
V gene: TRBV25-1
clone size: NA
CDR3 protein: CASSDRPTRAFF

J gene: TRBJ2-3
V gene: TRBV25-1
clone size: NA
CDR3 protein: CASNRAGWDTQYF

J gene: TRBJ2-1
V gene: TRBV4-3
clone size: NA
CDR3 protein: CASSQVRRDSVSYNEQFF

J gene: TRBJ1-1
V gene: TRBV6-5
clone size: once
CDR3 protein: CASSYGSLTEAFF

J gene: TRBJ1-4
V gene: TRBV30
clone size: NA
CDR3 protein: CAWRHRDSHNEKLFF

J gene: NA
V gene: TRBV30
clone size: NA
CDR3 protein: CAWHRGREQYF

J gene: TRBJ2-5
V gene: TRBV6-5
clone size: NA
CDR3 protein: CASTQGGGMGTQYF

J gene: TRBJ2-2
V gene: TRBV5-1
clone size: NA
CDR3 protein: CASSLISTGLGELFF

J gene: TRBJ2-4
V gene: TRBV29-1
clone size: NA
CDR3 protein: CSALDIAKNIQYF

J gene: TRBJ1-5
V gene: TRBV25-1
clone size: NA
CDR3 protein: CASSAGIAPDNQPQHF

J gene: TRBJ2-1
V gene: TRBV7-2
clone size: NA
CDR3 protein: CASSLGLAGSTGQFF

J gene: TRBJ2-7
V gene: TRBV11-2
clone size: once
CDR3 protein: CASSLTGTGPYEQYF

J gene: TRBJ1-1
V gene: TRBV30
clone size: NA
CDR3 protein: CAWSRGRGGTEAFF

J gene: TRBJ2-7
V gene: TRBV5-6
clone size: NA
CDR3 protein: CASSLGWDRGEQYF

J gene: TRBJ2-3
V gene: TRBV10-2
clone size: few
CDR3 protein: CASSRDGGTDTQYF

J gene: TRBJ2-3
V gene: TRBV19
clone size: NA
CDR3 protein: CASSIGILTDTQYF

J gene: TRBJ1-1
V gene: TRBV2
clone size: few
CDR3 protein: CARTRRGRAEAFF

J gene: TRBJ2-5
V gene: TRBV6-5
clone size: NA
CDR3 protein: CASRANLVIGETQYF

J gene: TRBJ2-7
V gene: TRBV5-1
clone size: NA
CDR3 protein: CASSLSGVNYEQYF

J gene: TRBJ2-4
V gene: TRBV30
clone size: NA
CDR3 protein: CAWTGGGAKNIQYF

J gene: TRBJ1-4
V gene: TRBV5-1
clone size: NA
CDR3 protein: CASSSGGVEKLFF

J gene: TRBJ1-1
V gene: TRBV29-1
clone size: once
CDR3 protein: CSVEPMNTEAFF

J gene: TRBJ2-3
V gene: TRBV29-1
clone size: NA
CDR3 protein: CSVESFGGAPGTDTQYF

J gene: TRBJ1-1
V gene: TRBV25-1
clone size: once
CDR3 protein: CASSELGTGGTEAFF

J gene: TRBJ2-7
V gene: TRBV30
clone size: few
CDR3 protein: CAWSAGQGSYEQYF

J gene: TRBJ2-4
V gene: TRBV6-5
clone size: NA
CDR3 protein: CASSTGGTGGNIQYF

J gene: TRBJ1-6
V gene: TRBV6-5
clone size: NA
CDR3 protein: CASSYGVQGDSPLHF

J gene: TRBJ1-1
V gene: TRBV30
clone size: NA
CDR3 protein: CAWSRPGRPEAFF

J gene: TRBJ1-1
V gene: TRBV10-3
clone size: NA
CDR3 protein: CAIRGGPLLKGTEAFF

J gene: TRBJ2-2
V gene: TRBV5-4
clone size: few
CDR3 protein: CASSQGEASGRLNTGELFF

J gene: TRBJ2-1
V gene: TRBV6-5
clone size: NA
CDR3 protein: CASSYGGGSYNEQFF

J gene: TRBJ2-7
V gene: TRBV4-1
clone size: few
CDR3 protein: CASSQDVDLLGEQYF

J gene: TRBJ2-7
V gene: TRBV30
clone size: NA
CDR3 protein: CAWSDQGVQYF

J gene: TRBJ1-5
V gene: TRBV5-1
clone size: NA
CDR3 protein: CASSLGGTHQPQHF

J gene: TRBJ2-2
V gene: TRBV30
clone size: NA
CDR3 protein: CAWSVLGGAGELFF

J gene: TRBJ1-6
V gene: TRBV9
clone size: once
CDR3 protein: CASSVDSYSAPLHF

J gene: TRBJ2-7
V gene: TRBV15
clone size: NA
CDR3 protein: CATSIGGSYEQYF

J gene: TRBJ2-3
V gene: TRBV29-1
clone size: NA
CDR3 protein: CSGGDRATDTQYF

J gene: TRBJ2-1
V gene: TRBV18
clone size: NA
CDR3 protein: CASSKAGALLSYNEQFF

J gene: TRBJ2-3
V gene: TRBV2
clone size: NA
CDR3 protein: CASSFLAGVGDTQYF

J gene: TRBJ1-2
V gene: TRBV7-2
clone size: NA
CDR3 protein: CASSLARGRENGYTF

J gene: TRBJ2-2
V gene: TRBV29-1
clone size: NA
CDR3 protein: CSFGRSLNTGELFF

J gene: TRBJ2-7
V gene: TRBV5-1
clone size: NA
CDR3 protein: CASSPGQGAHEQYF

J gene: TRBJ1-6
V gene: TRBV7-9
clone size: NA
CDR3 protein: CASSLAGDDSPLHF

J gene: TRBJ2-5
V gene: TRBV29-1
clone size: NA
CDR3 protein: CSVARRLSGETQYF

J gene: TRBJ1-1
V gene: TRBV7-3
clone size: NA
CDR3 protein: CASSSNPRTEAFF

J gene: TRBJ1-3
V gene: TRBV7-9
clone size: few
CDR3 protein: CASSFRYDTIYF

J gene: TRBJ1-1
V gene: TRBV29-1
clone size: NA
CDR3 protein: CSVVRGTANTEAFF

J gene: TRBJ2-7
V gene: TRBV29-1
clone size: NA
CDR3 protein: CSFTRGSYEQYF

J gene: TRBJ2-6
V gene: TRBV27
clone size: NA
CDR3 protein: CASSSNRDLSANVLTF

J gene: TRBJ2-7
V gene: TRBV11-2
clone size: NA
CDR3 protein: CASSDGPRAEQYF

J gene: TRBJ1-1
V gene: TRBV15
clone size: few
CDR3 protein: CATSRGQGYTEAFF